Included here is one T cell receptor beta chain sequence, with context. Its antigen is unidentified. The data belong to a study of shared clonotypes between healthy human individuals. Findings and caveats of the study: Clonotype sharing levels among donors were expected to vary with sequencing depth.

The assay ran at deep level. The table came from immunoSEQ multiplex PCR; TCRdb's copy has only in-frame clones and leaves some out. The data contain a few hundred thousand clones, around 97% of them seen just once; the ten biggest clones take up about 0.06%. In germline, CDR1 is LGHNA, CDR2 YNFKEQ. This CDR3 is 15 amino acids long. Trimming cost V 2 bases and J 12 bases, with 23 bases left between them. The source material was naive CD4+ T cells sorted from blood. Subset defined: CD45RA+ positively selected. The chain uses TRBV4-2 and TRBJ2-7, with a tentative D call TRBD2 (5 bases). The clonotype comes from a woman aged 30 to 39 in good health. CDR3 nucleotides: TGTGCCAGCAGCCAAACGGTAGACTGGTGGGCCGGAGGGTACTTC. Amino acid sequence: CASSQTVDWWAGGYF.